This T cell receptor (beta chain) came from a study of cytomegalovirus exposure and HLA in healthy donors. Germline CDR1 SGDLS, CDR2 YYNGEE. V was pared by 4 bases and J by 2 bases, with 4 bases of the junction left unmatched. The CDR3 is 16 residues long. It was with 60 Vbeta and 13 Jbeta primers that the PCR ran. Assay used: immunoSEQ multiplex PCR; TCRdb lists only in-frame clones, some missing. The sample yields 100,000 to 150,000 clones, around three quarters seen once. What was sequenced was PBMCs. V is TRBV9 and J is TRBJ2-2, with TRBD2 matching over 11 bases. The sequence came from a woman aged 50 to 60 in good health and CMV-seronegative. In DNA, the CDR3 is TGTGCCAGCAGCCCGACTAGCGGGAAAAACACCGGGGAGCTGTTTTTT. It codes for CASSPTSGKNTGELFF.